Sequencing of this T cell receptor (beta chain) was carried out in a study of beta chain features in type 1 diabetes. The ends were cut back, 6 bases at V and 3 bases at J, with 11 bases in the middle. CDR1 is SNHLY and CDR2 is FYNNEI in the germline V gene. The CDR3 is 13 amino acids. The study reverse transcribed the entire isolated RNA, so it sequenced expressed TCRB transcripts. Clones were sequenced by immunoSEQ multiplex PCR, and TCRdb holds only the in-frame ones, with some missing. In the table there are 140,000 to 150,000 clones, under 60% of which are singletons. The chain recombines TRBV2 with TRBJ2-5; D is possibly TRBD2 (5 bases). Sequenced material: Tregs from blood. The TCR originated in a man aged 18 to 30 in good health. The CDR3: CASRASREETQYF. For the CDR3, the DNA is TGTGCCAGCAGGGCATCGAGGGAAGAGACCCAGTACTTC.